The 20 T cell receptor beta chains reported below all come from one sample, sequenced in a study of blood T cell repertoires in COVID-19. Clones were read by immunoSEQ multiplex PCR, and TCRdb kept only the in-frame ones, dropping some. The table includes 200,000 to 250,000 clones, around nine tenths detected once. The sequencing input was PBMCs or T cells enriched from blood (not recorded which). The source of these receptors is a young man who had recovered from COVID-19.

The V and J genes are TRBV28 and TRBJ1-3; TRBD1 matches 8 bases. The V and J ends lost 4 bases and 2 bases, in that order; junction bases with no gene match: 4. The CDR3 contains 15 residues. Per the germline V gene, CDR1 is MDHEN and CDR2 is SYDVKM. CDR3 sequence (DNA): TGTGCCAGCAGTTCGGCAGGGGGCGCTGGAAACACCATATATTTT. This sequence encodes CASSSAGGAGNTIYF.

V gene TRBV5-1 combines with J gene TRBJ2-7; 11 positions match TRBD1. Germline trimming cut 6 bases from V and 5 bases from J; bases unmatched to any gene: 4. Germline V CDR1 and CDR2: SGHRS, YFSETQ. The CDR3 covers 13 residues. CDR3 sequence (DNA): TGCGCCAGCAAACCGGGACAGGGGGACGAGCAGTACTTC. Translated, it gives CASKPGQGDEQYF.

The chain couples TRBV19 to TRBJ2-7, with D maybe TRBD1 (6 bases). This CDR3 is 14 amino acids long. Germline CDR1 and CDR2: LNHDA and SQIVND (reference sequence). V was cut by 3 bases and J by 7 bases, with 16 bases left in between. The CDR3 loop reads CASSIQQGSIEQYF. Here the CDR3 DNA reads TGTGCCAGTAGTATTCAACAGGGTTCGATAGAGCAGTACTTC.

The chain combines TRBV4-2 with TRBJ2-7; perhaps TRBD1 as D (6 bases). V dropped 6 bases and J dropped 6 bases, with 18 bases sitting between them. CDR1 is LGHNA, CDR2 YNFKEQ, per germline. The CDR3 length is 14 residues. The CDR3 reads CASSRVGQQAEQYF. Here the CDR3 DNA reads TGTGCCAGCAGTCGGGTGGGACAACAGGCCGAGCAGTACTTC.

The CDR3 here is CASSQVGSGTNYGYTF. The CDR3 DNA follows: TGCGCCAGCAGCCAAGTCGGTTCGGGGACTAACTATGGCTACACCTTC. The genes are TRBV4-1 and TRBJ1-2; unclear D gene. This CDR3 has 16 amino acids. The V and J ends lost 1 base and 0 bases respectively, with 12 bases between them. Germline V CDR1 and CDR2: MGHRA, YSYEKL.

The chain carries TRBV5-1 and TRBJ1-1; TRBD1 is a possible D gene (6 bases). The CDR3 sequence is 16 residues long. V lost 2 bases, J lost 0 bases, and 14 bases lay in between. CDR1 is SGHRS, CDR2 YFSETQ, per germline. CDR3 region: CASSFASGQLNTEAFF. The CDR3 DNA follows: TGCGCCAGCAGCTTTGCTTCGGGACAATTGAACACTGAAGCTTTCTTT.

V and J are TRBV28 and TRBJ1-5; D remains unclear. V dropped 5 bases and J dropped 1 base, with 12 bases sitting between them. The length of the CDR3 is 15 residues. The germline CDR1 and CDR2 sequences are MDHEN and SYDVKM. Written as DNA, the CDR3 is TGTGCCAGCAGTACCCCAGGTCTCAGCAATCAGCCCCAGCATTTT. Translating gives CASSTPGLSNQPQHF. Together with reference TRBV28 and TRBJ1-5, the CDR3 gives the full variable domain: DVKVTQSSRYLVKRTGEKVFLECVQDMDHENMFWYRQDPGLGLRLIYFSYDVKMKEKGDIPEGYSVSREKKERFSLILESASTNQTSMYLCASSTPGLSNQPQHFGDGTRLSIL.

V gene TRBV27 combines with J gene TRBJ2-1; D is ambiguous. The germline V and J ends were trimmed by 3 bases and 5 bases, with 5 bases remaining between them. Germline CDR1 and CDR2: MNHEY and SMNVEV (reference sequence). CDR3 length: 12 amino acids. This chain's CDR3 is CASSFRDNEQFF. For the CDR3, the DNA is TGTGCCAGCAGTTTTCGGGACAATGAGCAGTTCTTC.

The chain is built from TRBV30 and TRBJ1-6; TRBD1 is a possible D gene (6 bases). CDR3 length: 14 residues. CDR1 and CDR2 (germline): GTSNPN, SVGIG (reference sequence). V dropped 5 bases and J dropped 0 bases, with 8 bases sitting between them. The CDR3: CAWVGGSYNSPLHF. CDR3 DNA: TGTGCCTGGGTAGGGGGCTCCTATAATTCACCCCTCCACTTT.

This sequence joins TRBV10-2 and TRBJ1-1; D not resolved. This CDR3 is built from 13 residues. CDR1 is WSHSY, CDR2 SAAADI, per germline. The ends were cut back, 5 bases at V and 0 bases at J, with 7 bases in the middle. The DNA of the CDR3 is TGCGCCAGCAGTCTGGGCATGAACACTGAAGCTTTCTTT. Translated: CASSLGMNTEAFF.

V is TRBV27 and J is TRBJ1-2; no clear D gene. The CDR3 runs to 13 residues. Germline V gene sequence: CDR1 MNHEY, CDR2 SMNVEV (reference sequence). Trimming took 6 bases from V and 0 from J, leaving 8 bases between them. The chain's CDR3 is CASSIVANYGYTF. CDR3 nucleotide sequence: TGTGCCAGCAGCATAGTAGCTAACTATGGCTACACCTTC.

This chain uses TRBV7-7 with TRBJ2-1; the match to TRBD2 covers 13 bases. V trimming: 3 bases; J trimming: 9 bases; junction bases outside the gene matches: 8. Germline V gene data show CDR1 as SSHAT and CDR2 as FNYEAQ (reference sequence). CDR3 size: 16 residues. This CDR3 is CASSFGGTSGTGEQFF. CDR3 coding DNA: TGTGCCAGCAGCTTCGGGGGGACTAGCGGGACCGGTGAGCAGTTCTTC.

The chain recombines TRBV2 with TRBJ1-6; weak D call: TRBD1 (6 bases). V lost 4 bases and J lost 5, with 6 bases in between. This CDR3 is built from 13 residues. In germline, CDR1 is SNHLY, CDR2 FYNNEI. Written as DNA, the CDR3 is TGTGCCAGCAGTGGACAGGATAATTCACCCCTCCACTTT. Translated: CASSGQDNSPLHF.

The chain employs TRBV18 and TRBJ1-6; a possible D gene is TRBD1 (6 bases). V lost 6 bases to trimming and J lost 14 bases, with 23 bases between them. Germline V lookup: CDR1 KGHSH, CDR2 LQKENI. CDR3 length equals 15 residues. The CDR3 protein is CASSQGTPSGQALHF. In DNA, the CDR3 is TGTGCCAGCTCTCAAGGGACACCATCAGGTCAGGCCCTCCACTTT.

The table lists this clone with a few counts. This chain connects TRBV27 to TRBJ1-5, with 7 bases fitting TRBD1. Germline V gene sequence: CDR1 MNHEY, CDR2 SMNVEV (reference sequence). The ends lost 6 bases at V and 5 bases at J; junction bases unmatched: 10. CDR3 length: 15 amino acids. The CDR3 coding sequence is TGTGCCAGCAGGCCGATAGGACAGGCCTATCAGCCCCAGCATTTT. Protein product: CASRPIGQAYQPQHF.

This rearrangement joins TRBV6-5 to TRBJ2-7; 9 nucleotides align to TRBD1. This CDR3 contains 14 residues. Trimming cost V 10 bases and J 2 bases; bases outside gene matches: 9. The germline V gene has CDR1 MNHEY and CDR2 SVGAGI. The CDR3 loop reads CAIRDRVIAYEQYF. The DNA of the CDR3 is TGTGCCATCCGGGACAGGGTCATCGCCTACGAGCAGTACTTC.

The chain is built from TRBV18 and TRBJ1-3; tentatively, D is TRBD1 (6 bases). This CDR3 is 16 amino acids long. Per germline, CDR1 KGHSH and CDR2 LQKENI. V dropped 6 bases and J dropped 0 bases, with 15 bases sitting between them. In DNA form, the CDR3 reads TGTGCCAGCTCCGGACAGAACAGCCACTCTGGAAACACCATATATTTT. Its translation is CASSGQNSHSGNTIYF. The full variable domain, completed using reference TRBV18 and TRBJ1-3, is NAGVMQNPRHLVRRRGQEARLRCSPMKGHSHVYWYRQLPEEGLKFMVYLQKENIIDESGMPKERFSAEFPKEGPSILRIQQVVRGDSAAYFCASSGQNSHSGNTIYFGEGSWLTVV.

The chain is built from TRBV5-6 and TRBJ1-4; the D gene is possibly TRBD1 (5 bases). The CDR3 has 15 amino acids. Germline V lookup: CDR1 SGHDT, CDR2 YYEEEE. The ends were cut back, 3 bases at V and 8 bases at J, with 17 bases in the middle. This chain's CDR3 is CASSSPGTEGEKLFF. The DNA of the CDR3 is TGTGCCAGCAGCTCCCCAGGGACGGAGGGAGAAAAACTGTTTTTT.

The genes are TRBV5-8 and TRBJ1-5; perhaps TRBD1 as D (6 bases). The ends were cut back, 2 bases at V and 0 bases at J, with 18 bases in the middle. The CDR3 is 18 amino acids. Looked up from germline, CDR1 is SGHTS and CDR2 is YDEGEE. CDR3: CASSLVGGLPYSNQPQHF. Here the CDR3 DNA reads TGTGCCAGCAGCTTAGTCGGGGGGCTGCCTTATAGCAATCAGCCCCAGCATTTT.

The rearrangement uses TRBV6-5 and TRBJ2-5; possible D gene TRBD2, 6 bases. The germline V gene encodes CDR1 MNHEY and CDR2 SVGAGI. The CDR3 is 15 amino acids. Trimming removed 2 bases from V and 0 bases from J, with 10 bases in between. CDR3 nucleotides: TGTGCCAGCAGTTACGGGGGGAGCTACCAAGAGACCCAGTACTTC. Its translation is CASSYGGSYQETQYF.